This TCR beta chain was sequenced in a study of blood T cells in healthy people across ages (dated by TCRdb to between 2014 and 2017). Regarding the complete study: Template switching captured roughly one uniquely barcoded TCR beta cDNA molecule per two T cells in model experiments. Using deep sequencing normalized with unique cDNA molecular identifiers, the study measured how TCR beta repertoire diversity changes with age. Donors were grouped into four age groups: young (average approximately 15 years), middle-aged (around 39), aged (62) and long-lived (around 82). To avoid experimental bias, donors of different ages were randomly spread across the sequencing lanes. For two donors (one aged 18 to 29 and one aged 80 or older), the study analyzed two additional independent replicas of 1 million unique cDNA reads from the same blood draw.

Library prep was done by 5' RACE. Sequencer: Illumina HiSeq 2500. A second PCR of about 6 to 11 cycles was performed with a sample-barcoded 5' primer and a J-beta primer mix. A template-switch 5' adaptor carrying 12 random nucleotides introduced a unique molecular identifier onto each TCR beta cDNA molecule. Each sample yielded at least 2.5 million CDR3-containing paired-end reads. First-strand cDNA was synthesized from all RNA with the Mint cDNA synthesis kit, primed by a TRBC-specific oligonucleotide. All cDNA was treated with uracil-DNA glycosylase and then went through a first 18-cycle PCR with the universal primers M1SS and BC2_uni_R. The source study handled its data this way. For normalization, 1 million high-quality reads were randomly selected from each sample, with every read carrying a distinct molecular identifier. Reads with shared molecular identifiers were discarded instead of being binned into consensus sequences. MiTCR, run with a Q25 quality threshold and the strictest error-elimination algorithm, handled CDR3 identification, clonotype clustering and error correction. Lower-bound total TCR beta diversity was estimated with a nonparametric unseen species model using Euler transformation. TCRdb applied fastp at Q25 and MiXCR to the public reads, then kept only in-frame beta chains. Every CDR3 protein is listed once, alongside the most common genes and DNA of its rows. TCRdb's processing, not the authors' own work, is the source of the V and J calls. The sample profile shows 1,500,000 or so distinct CDR3 sequences; 59% of them were found once. The top ten hold over 6.5% of the sample.

Systemically healthy Caucasian individuals from Russia, some 36 in total and aged about 6 to 100 years, were included as donors. Approximately 9.3 milliliters of peripheral blood were drawn from each donor into EDTA-treated Vacutainer tubes. Ficoll-Paque density-gradient centrifugation was used to isolate PBMCs, with at least 6.5 million per sample. Trizol reagent was used to extract total RNA from the PBMCs, yielding at least 6 micrograms per sample. Naive CD45RAhigh/CD27high T cell percentages were measured by flow cytometry on a PBMC aliquot from every donor. Comments on this clonotype: Its antigen is not yet known. Per-base qualities were not stored, and no clone one base away is much larger.

Summary of the overall study and its limitations: A strong correlation was found between observed TCR beta diversity and the percentage of naive T cells measured by flow cytometry. Observed TCR beta diversity per million T cells fell roughly linearly with age, and a significant reduction was already apparent by age approximately 40. Donor CMV infection status was unknown, potentially confounding age-related changes in expanded clonotypes. Bulk unsorted PBMC profiling prevented conclusive comparison of naive and antigen-experienced compartments. Compared with the aged group, the long-lived group had more naive CD4+ T cells, fewer expanded clones and increased TCR diversity, a pattern suggesting age selection. Total diversity estimates from one million sequenced T cells were considered lower bounds and underestimates.

Measured from the cysteine to the phenylalanine, the CDR3 is 13 residues long. The sequence is cut down to CDR3 DNA, 39 bases in frame from base 1. The CDR1 and CDR2 encoded by the germline V gene are LGHNA and YNFKEQ. A distance of 7 bases separates the germline ends of V and J, which lose 1 base and 5 bases respectively. The sequencing sample was made of blood. This sequence uses TRBV4-2 and TRBJ2-3, with the D gene not confidently named. This receptor was identified in a man between 18 and 35 years old in good health. The nucleotide sequence reads TGTGCCAGCAGCCAAGGAGTTATAGATACGCAGTATTTT. Its coded protein is CASSQGVIDTQYF.